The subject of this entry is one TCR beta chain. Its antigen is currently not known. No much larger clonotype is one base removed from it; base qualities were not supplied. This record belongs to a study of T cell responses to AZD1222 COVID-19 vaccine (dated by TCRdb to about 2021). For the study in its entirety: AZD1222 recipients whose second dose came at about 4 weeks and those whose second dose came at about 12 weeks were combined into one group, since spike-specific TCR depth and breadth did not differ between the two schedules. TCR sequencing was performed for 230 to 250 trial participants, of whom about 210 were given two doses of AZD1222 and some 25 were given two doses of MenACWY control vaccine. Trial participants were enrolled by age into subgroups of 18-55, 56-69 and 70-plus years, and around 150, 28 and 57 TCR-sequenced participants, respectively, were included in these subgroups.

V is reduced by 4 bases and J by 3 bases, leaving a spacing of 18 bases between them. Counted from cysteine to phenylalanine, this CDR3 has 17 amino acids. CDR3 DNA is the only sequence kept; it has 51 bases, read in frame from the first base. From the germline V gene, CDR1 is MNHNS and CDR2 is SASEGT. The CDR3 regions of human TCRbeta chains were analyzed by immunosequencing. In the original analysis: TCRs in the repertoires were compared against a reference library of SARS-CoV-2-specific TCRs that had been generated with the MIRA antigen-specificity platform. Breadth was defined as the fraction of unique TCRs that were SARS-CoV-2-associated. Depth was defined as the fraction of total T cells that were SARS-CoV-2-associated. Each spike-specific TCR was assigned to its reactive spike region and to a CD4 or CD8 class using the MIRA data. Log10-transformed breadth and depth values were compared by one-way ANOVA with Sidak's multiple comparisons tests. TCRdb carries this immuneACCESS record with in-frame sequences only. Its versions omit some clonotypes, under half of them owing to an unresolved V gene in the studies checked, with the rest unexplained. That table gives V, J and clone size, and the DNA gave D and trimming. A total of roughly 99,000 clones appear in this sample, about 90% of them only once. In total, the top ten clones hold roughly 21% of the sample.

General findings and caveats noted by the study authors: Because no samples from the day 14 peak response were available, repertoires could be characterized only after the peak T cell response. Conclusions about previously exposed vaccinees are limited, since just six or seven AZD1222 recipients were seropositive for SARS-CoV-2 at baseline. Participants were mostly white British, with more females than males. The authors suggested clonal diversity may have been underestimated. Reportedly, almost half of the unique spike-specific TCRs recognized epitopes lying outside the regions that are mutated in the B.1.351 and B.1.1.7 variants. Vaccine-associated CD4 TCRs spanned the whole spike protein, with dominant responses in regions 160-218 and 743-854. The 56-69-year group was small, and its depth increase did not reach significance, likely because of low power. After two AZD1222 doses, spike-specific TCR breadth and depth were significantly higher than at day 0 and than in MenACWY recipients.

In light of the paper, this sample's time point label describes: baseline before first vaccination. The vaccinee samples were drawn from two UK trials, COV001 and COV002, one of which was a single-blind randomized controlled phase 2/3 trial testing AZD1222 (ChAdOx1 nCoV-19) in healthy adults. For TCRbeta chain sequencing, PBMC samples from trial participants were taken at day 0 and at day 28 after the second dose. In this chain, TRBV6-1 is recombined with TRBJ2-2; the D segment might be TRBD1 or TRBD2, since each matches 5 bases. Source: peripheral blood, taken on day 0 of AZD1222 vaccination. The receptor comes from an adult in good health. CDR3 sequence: CASSGTNRGRYTGELFF. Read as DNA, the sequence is TGTGCCAGCAGTGGGACGAACCGGGGACGCTACACCGGGGAGCTGTTTTTT.